The clone carrying this T cell receptor beta chain was observed a single time. CDR1 and CDR2 from the germline V gene are SGHKS and YYEKEE (reference sequence). This CDR3 region has 17 residues. The V gene end was trimmed by 0 bases and the J gene end by 2 bases; junction bases not matched to a gene: 11. The method was immunoSEQ multiplex PCR; TCRdb's version includes in-frame clones alone and lacks a portion of them. This table holds tens of thousands of clones, about 90% found once. The source of the sample is a study of blood T cell repertoires in COVID-19. Background on the study: T cells, B-cell-depleted T cells, or PBMCs provided the cDNA or gDNA that served as material.

The V and J genes are TRBV5-5 and TRBJ2-7, with 7 bases matching TRBD1. This clonotype was obtained from a human donor with active COVID-19. The donor label of this sample is uncertain. Sequencing input: peripheral blood. CDR3 in amino acids: CASSLVTGQPTAYEQYF. CDR3 bases: TGTGCCAGCAGCTTGGTTACGGGACAGCCTACCGCCTACGAGCAGTACTTC.